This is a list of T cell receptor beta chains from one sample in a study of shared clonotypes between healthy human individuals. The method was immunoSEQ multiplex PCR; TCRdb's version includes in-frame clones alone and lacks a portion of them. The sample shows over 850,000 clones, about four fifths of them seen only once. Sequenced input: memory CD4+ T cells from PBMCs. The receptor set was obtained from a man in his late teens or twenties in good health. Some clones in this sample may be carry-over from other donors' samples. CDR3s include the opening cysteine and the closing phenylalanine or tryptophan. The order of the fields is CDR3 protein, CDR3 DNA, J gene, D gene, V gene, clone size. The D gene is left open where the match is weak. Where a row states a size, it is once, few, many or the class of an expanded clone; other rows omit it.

CASLSQGYEQYF,TGTGCCAGTTTGAGCCAGGGCTACGAGCAGTACTTC,TRBJ2-7,NA,TRBV6-1,NA
CASRRVRGEYTQYF,TGTGCCAGCAGGAGGGTCAGGGGCGAATATACGCAGTATTTT,TRBJ2-3,NA,TRBV7-2,NA
CAWRGAAAEAFF,TGTGCCTGGAGGGGGGCGGCAGCTGAGGCTTTCTTT,TRBJ1-1,NA,TRBV30,NA
CASSPRQGGYTF,TGTGCCAGCAGCCCTCGGCAGGGTGGCTACACCTTC,TRBJ1-2,NA,TRBV5-6,NA
CASRTRLAGGMNTGELFF,TGTGCCAGTAGGACACGACTAGCGGGAGGGATGAACACCGGGGAGCTGTTTTTT,TRBJ2-2,TRBD2,TRBV19,once
CASSGITNEKLFF,TGTGCCAGCAGCGGGATCACTAATGAAAAACTGTTTTTT,TRBJ1-4,NA,TRBV2,NA
CASSAAGTTIETQYF,TGTGCCAGCAGCGCTGCCGGGACCACCATAGAGACCCAGTACTTC,TRBJ2-5,NA,TRBV4-2,NA
CASSDEGASEQYF,TGTGCCAGCAGTGACGAGGGGGCAAGCGAGCAGTACTTC,TRBJ2-7,TRBD1,TRBV2,many
CASSLVRGNTDTQYF,TGTGCCAGCAGCTTAGTGCGGGGGAATACAGATACGCAGTATTTT,TRBJ2-3,TRBD2,TRBV7-9,NA
CASSLTPPGTGLNSLAFF,TGTGCCAGCAGCTTAACGCCACCCGGGACAGGTCTGAATAGTCTGGCTTTCTTT,TRBJ1-1,TRBD1,TRBV7-3,NA
CSVEVGGGRTQHF,TGCAGCGTTGAAGTTGGAGGGGGAAGGACCCAGCATTTT,TRBJ1-5,NA,TRBV29-1,NA
CASSFGLAADTQYF,TGTGCCAGCAGCTTCGGACTAGCCGCGGATACGCAGTATTTT,TRBJ2-3,TRBD2,TRBV5-5,NA
CASSLEPYTGELFF,TGTGCCAGCAGCTTGGAACCATACACCGGGGAGCTGTTTTTT,TRBJ2-2,NA,TRBV7-2,NA
CASSDTYYEQYF,TGTGCCAGCAGCGACACGTATTACGAGCAGTACTTC,TRBJ2-7,NA,TRBV28,NA
CASSGPGQGAIGPEAFF,TGTGCCAGCTCGGGGCCGGGACAGGGGGCAATAGGTCCTGAAGCTTTCTTT,TRBJ1-1,TRBD1,TRBV18,NA
CAWGSLETQYF,TGTGCCTGGGGTTCCTTAGAGACCCAGTACTTC,TRBJ2-5,NA,TRBV30,NA